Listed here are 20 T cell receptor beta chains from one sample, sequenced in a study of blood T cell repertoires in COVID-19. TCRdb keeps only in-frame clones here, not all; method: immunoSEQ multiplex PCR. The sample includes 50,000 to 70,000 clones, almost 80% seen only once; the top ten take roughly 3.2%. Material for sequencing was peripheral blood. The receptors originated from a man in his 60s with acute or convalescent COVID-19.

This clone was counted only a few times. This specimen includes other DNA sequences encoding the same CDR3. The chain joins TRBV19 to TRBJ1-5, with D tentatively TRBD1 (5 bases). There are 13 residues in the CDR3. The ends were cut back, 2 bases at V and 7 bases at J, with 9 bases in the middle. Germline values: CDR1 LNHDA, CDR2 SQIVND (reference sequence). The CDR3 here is CASSIQGIQPQHF. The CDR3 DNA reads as TGTGCCAGTAGTATACAGGGAATCCAGCCCCAGCATTTT. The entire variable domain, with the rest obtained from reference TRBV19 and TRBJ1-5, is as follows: DGGITQSPKYLFRKEGQNVTLSCEQNLNHDAMYWYRQDPGQGLRLIYYSQIVNDFQKGDIAEGYSVSREKKESFPLTVTSAQKNPTAFYLCASSIQGIQPQHFGDGTRLSIL.

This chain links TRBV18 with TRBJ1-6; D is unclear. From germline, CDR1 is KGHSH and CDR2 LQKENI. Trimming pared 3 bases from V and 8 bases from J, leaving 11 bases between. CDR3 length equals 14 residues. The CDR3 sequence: CASSPVEGDSPLHF. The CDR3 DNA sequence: TGTGCCAGCTCACCGGTCGAGGGCGATTCACCCCTCCACTTT.

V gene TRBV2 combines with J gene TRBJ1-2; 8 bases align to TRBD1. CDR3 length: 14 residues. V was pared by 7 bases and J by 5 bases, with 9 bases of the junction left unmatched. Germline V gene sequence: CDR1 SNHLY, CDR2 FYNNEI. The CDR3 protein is CASTLGTGSYGYTF. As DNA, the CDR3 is TGTGCCAGCACCCTTGGGACAGGATCATATGGCTACACCTTC.

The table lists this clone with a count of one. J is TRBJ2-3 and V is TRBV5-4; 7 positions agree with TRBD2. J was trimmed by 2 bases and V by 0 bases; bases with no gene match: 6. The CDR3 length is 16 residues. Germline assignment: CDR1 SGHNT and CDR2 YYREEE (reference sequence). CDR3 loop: CASSLAQRGSTDTQYF. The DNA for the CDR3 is TGTGCCAGCAGCTTGGCCCAGCGGGGCTCCACAGATACGCAGTATTTT.

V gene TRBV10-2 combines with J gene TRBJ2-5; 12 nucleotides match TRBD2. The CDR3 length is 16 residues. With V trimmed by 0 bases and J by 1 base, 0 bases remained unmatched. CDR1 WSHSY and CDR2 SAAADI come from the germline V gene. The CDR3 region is CASSESTSGGQETQYF. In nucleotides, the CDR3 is TGCGCCAGCAGTGAGTCGACTAGCGGGGGCCAAGAGACCCAGTACTTC.

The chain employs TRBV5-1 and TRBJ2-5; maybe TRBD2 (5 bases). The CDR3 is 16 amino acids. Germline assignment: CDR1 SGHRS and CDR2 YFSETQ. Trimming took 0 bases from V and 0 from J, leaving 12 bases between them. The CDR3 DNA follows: TGCGCCAGCAGCTTGGGGAGTAGCGCATACCAAGAGACCCAGTACTTC. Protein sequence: CASSLGSSAYQETQYF.

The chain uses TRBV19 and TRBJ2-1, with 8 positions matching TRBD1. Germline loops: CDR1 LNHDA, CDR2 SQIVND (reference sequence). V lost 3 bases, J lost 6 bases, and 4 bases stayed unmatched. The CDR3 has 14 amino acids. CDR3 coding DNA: TGTGCCAGTAGTATCTTAACAGGGGGCAATGAGCAGTTCTTC. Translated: CASSILTGGNEQFF.

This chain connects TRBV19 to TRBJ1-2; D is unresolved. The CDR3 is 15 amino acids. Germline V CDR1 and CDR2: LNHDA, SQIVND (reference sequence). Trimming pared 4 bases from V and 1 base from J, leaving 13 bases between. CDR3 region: CASSTTHDFNYGYTF. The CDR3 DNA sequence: TGTGCCAGTAGTACCACTCATGACTTTAACTATGGCTACACCTTC.

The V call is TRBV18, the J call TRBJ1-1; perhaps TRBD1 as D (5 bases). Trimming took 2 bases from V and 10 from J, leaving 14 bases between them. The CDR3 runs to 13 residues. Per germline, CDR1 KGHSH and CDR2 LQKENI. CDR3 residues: CASSPSGGERAFF. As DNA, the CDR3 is TGTGCCAGCTCACCAAGTGGAGGGGAGCGAGCTTTCTTT.

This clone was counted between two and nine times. The CDR3 region has the DNA TGTGCCAGCAGCTCGGGGTCATTTGGTAATCAGCCCCAGCATTTT. Residues: CASSSGSFGNQPQHF. This chain links TRBV28 with TRBJ1-5; D gene unclear. Per the germline V gene, CDR1 is MDHEN and CDR2 is SYDVKM. The V gene lost 6 bases and the J gene lost 4 bases, with 16 bases spanning the gap. The CDR3 is 15 amino acids.

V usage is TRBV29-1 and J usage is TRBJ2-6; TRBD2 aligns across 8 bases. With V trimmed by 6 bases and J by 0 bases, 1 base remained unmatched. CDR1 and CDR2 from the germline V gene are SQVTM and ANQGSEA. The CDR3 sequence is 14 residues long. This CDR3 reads CSVGGVSGANVLTF. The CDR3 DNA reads TGCAGCGTCGGGGGGGTCTCTGGGGCCAACGTCCTGACTTTC.

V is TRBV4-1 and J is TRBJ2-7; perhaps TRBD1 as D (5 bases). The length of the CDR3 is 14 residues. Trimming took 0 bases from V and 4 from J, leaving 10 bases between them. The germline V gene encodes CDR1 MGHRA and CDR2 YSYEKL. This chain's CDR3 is CASSQEARDYEQYF. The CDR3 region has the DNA TGCGCCAGCAGCCAAGAAGCCAGGGATTACGAGCAGTACTTC.

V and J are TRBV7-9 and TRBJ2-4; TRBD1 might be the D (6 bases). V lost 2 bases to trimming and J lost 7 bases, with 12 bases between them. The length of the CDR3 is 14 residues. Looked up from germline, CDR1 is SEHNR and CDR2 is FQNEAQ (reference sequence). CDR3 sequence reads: CASSLKQGGNIQYF. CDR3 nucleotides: TGTGCCAGCAGCTTAAAACAGGGTGGTAACATTCAGTACTTC.

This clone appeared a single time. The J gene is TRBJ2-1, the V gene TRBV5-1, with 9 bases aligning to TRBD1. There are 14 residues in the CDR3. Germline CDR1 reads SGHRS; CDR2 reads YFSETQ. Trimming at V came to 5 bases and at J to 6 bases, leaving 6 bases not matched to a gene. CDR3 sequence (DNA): TGCGCCAGCAGTTCCGGGACAGGGCCCAATGAGCAGTTCTTC. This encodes CASSSGTGPNEQFF.

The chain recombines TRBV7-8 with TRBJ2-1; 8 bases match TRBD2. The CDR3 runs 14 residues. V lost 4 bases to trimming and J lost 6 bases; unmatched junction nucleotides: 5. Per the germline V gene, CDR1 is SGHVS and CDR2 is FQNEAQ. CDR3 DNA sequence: TGTGCCAGCAGCTCCGGGGGGGGAGGCAATGAGCAGTTCTTC. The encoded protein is CASSSGGGGNEQFF.

The CDR3 DNA reads as TGTGCCAGCAGCTCCTCTAGCGGGGGGGCATCAGATACGCAGTATTTT. Its protein is CASSSSSGGASDTQYF. V gene TRBV12-1 combines with J gene TRBJ2-3; the table gives TRBD2 as D, unverified against the DNA. TRBV12-1 is termed a pseudogene. This CDR3 has 16 residues.

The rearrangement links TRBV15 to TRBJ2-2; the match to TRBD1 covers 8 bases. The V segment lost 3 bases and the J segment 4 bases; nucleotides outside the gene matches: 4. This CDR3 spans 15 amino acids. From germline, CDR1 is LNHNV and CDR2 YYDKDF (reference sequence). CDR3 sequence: CATSRGDRTTGELFF. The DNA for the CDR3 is TGTGCCACCAGCAGGGGGGACAGGACCACCGGGGAGCTGTTTTTT.

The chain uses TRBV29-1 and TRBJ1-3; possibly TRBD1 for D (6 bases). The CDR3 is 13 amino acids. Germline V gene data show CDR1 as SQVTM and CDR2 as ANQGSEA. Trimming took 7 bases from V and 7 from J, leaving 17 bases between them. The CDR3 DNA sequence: TGCAGCGGACTTTTAGGGGGACGGAACACCATATATTTT. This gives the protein CSGLLGGRNTIYF.

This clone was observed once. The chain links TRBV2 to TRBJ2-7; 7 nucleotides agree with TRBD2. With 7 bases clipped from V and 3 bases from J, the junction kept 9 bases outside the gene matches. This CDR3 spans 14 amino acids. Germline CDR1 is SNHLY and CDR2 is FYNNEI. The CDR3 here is CASKVRAGFYEQYF. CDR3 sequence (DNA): TGTGCCAGCAAGGTACGAGCGGGGTTCTACGAGCAGTACTTC.

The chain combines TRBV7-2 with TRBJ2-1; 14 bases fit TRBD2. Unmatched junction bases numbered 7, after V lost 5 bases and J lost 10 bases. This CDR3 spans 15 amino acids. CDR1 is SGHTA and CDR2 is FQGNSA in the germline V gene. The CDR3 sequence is CASSKTSGGVREQFF. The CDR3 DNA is TGTGCCAGCAGCAAGACTAGCGGGGGGGTTAGAGAGCAGTTCTTC.